The 10 T cell receptor beta chains below were found in one sample sequenced in a study of PD-1 blockade in classical Hodgkin lymphoma. Time point in this sample: newly diagnosed, previously untreated cHL patient sample. Magnetic negative selection was used to purify CD4+ T cells from thawed PBMCs. TCRdb's table, derived via immunoSEQ multiplex PCR, lists solely in-frame clones and lacks some. The sample shows around 23,000 clones, 89% of them seen only once. Sequenced: CD4+ T cells from blood. The receptors were gathered from a human donor with classical Hodgkin lymphoma.

The count of this clone is one. In DNA form, the CDR3 reads TGCAGTGCTAGAGGGCGCAATGAGCAGTTCTTC. Translated: CSARGRNEQFF. The V call is TRBV20-1, the J call TRBJ2-1, with D uncertain. The V and J ends lost 1 base and 6 bases respectively, with 4 bases between them. The CDR3 length is 11 residues. Germline CDR1 reads DFQATT; CDR2 reads SNEGSKA (reference sequence).

This clone was seen just once. The rearrangement uses TRBV2 and TRBJ2-3, with unresolved D. There are 12 residues in the CDR3. CDR1 and CDR2 (germline): SNHLY, FYNNEI. V was trimmed by 5 bases and J by 2 bases, leaving 5 bases between them. The CDR3 region is CASSRHTDTQYF. As DNA, the CDR3 is TGTGCCAGCAGTAGACACACAGATACGCAGTATTTT.

Here the CDR3 reads CASMRGSGTGELFF. DNA for the CDR3: TGTGCCAGCATGCGGGGGTCGGGGACCGGGGAGCTGTTTTTT. The chain has TRBV2 and TRBJ2-2, with 7 bases that match TRBD2. The germline gives CDR1 SNHLY, CDR2 FYNNEI. The length of the CDR3 is 14 residues. With 7 bases clipped from V and 5 bases from J, the junction kept 7 bases outside the gene matches.

The V gene is TRBV30, the J gene TRBJ2-1; possible D gene TRBD1, 5 bases. The CDR3 is made up of 12 amino acids. Trimming cost V 4 bases and J 8 bases, with 12 bases left between them. CDR1 and CDR2 (germline): GTSNPN, SVGIG (reference sequence). The CDR3 region is CAWIPGFDEQFF. CDR3 DNA sequence: TGTGCCTGGATCCCAGGGTTCGATGAGCAGTTCTTC.

The V gene is TRBV5-6, the J gene TRBJ2-1; perhaps TRBD2 as D (6 bases). V was shortened by 6 bases and J by 0 bases, with 16 bases between the two germline ends. This CDR3 comprises 16 residues. From germline, CDR1 is SGHDT and CDR2 YYEEEE. In DNA, the CDR3 is TGTGCCAGCACCCCGTTAGCGGCGAGCTCCTACAATGAGCAGTTCTTC. Amino acid sequence: CASTPLAASSYNEQFF. Combining the CDR3 with reference TRBV5-6 and TRBJ2-1 gives the whole variable domain DAGVTQSPTHLIKTRGQQVTLRCSPKSGHDTVSWYQQALGQGPQFIFQYYEEEERQRGNFPDRFSGHQFPNYSSELNVNALLLGDSALYLCASTPLAASSYNEQFFGPGTRLTVL.

The J gene is TRBJ2-7, the V gene TRBV4-1; no firm D call. CDR1 is MGHRA, CDR2 YSYEKL, per germline. CDR3 length: 14 residues. Trimming left V 6 bases short and J 2 bases short, with 14 bases between. The CDR3 DNA follows: TGCGCCAGCAGTAAAAACGGTACAACCTACGAGCAGTACTTC. The encoded protein is CASSKNGTTYEQYF.

The chain combines TRBV28 with TRBJ1-2, with D possibly TRBD1 on 5 matching bases. CDR1 MDHEN and CDR2 SYDVKM come from the germline V gene. CDR3 length equals 16 residues. Trimming stripped 5 bases from V and 6 bases from J, with 22 bases between. CDR3 protein: CASSGPWAGRGDGYTF. The CDR3 nucleotides are TGTGCCAGCAGTGGCCCATGGGCAGGGCGTGGTGATGGCTACACCTTC.

J is TRBJ1-2 and V is TRBV2, with D perhaps matching TRBD1 (6 bases). CDR1 is SNHLY, CDR2 FYNNEI, per germline. V was trimmed by 0 bases and J by 0 bases, leaving 14 bases between them. The CDR3 contains 17 residues. The CDR3 here is CASSEARGGETNYGYTF. The CDR3 DNA follows: TGTGCCAGCAGTGAAGCTCGGGGGGGCGAAACTAACTATGGCTACACCTTC.

The chain uses TRBV7-6 and TRBJ2-5; a possible D gene is TRBD2 (7 bases). Germline CDR1 SGHVS, CDR2 FNYEAQ. Trimming removed 4 bases at V and 5 bases at J, with 14 bases between. This CDR3 is 14 amino acids long. CDR3 coding DNA: TGTGCCAGCAGCTCCCCGGGGGGCAGGGAGACCCAGTACTTC. Translation gives CASSSPGGRETQYF.

This sequence joins TRBV11-3 and TRBJ2-7; 16 bases line up with TRBD2. Germline loops: CDR1 SGHNT, CDR2 YENEEA. With V trimmed by 5 bases and J by 7 bases, 8 bases remained unmatched. This CDR3 is built from 16 residues. CDR3 region: CASSPGLAGGPWEQYF. The DNA for the CDR3 is TGTGCCAGCAGCCCGGGACTAGCGGGAGGGCCTTGGGAGCAGTACTTC.